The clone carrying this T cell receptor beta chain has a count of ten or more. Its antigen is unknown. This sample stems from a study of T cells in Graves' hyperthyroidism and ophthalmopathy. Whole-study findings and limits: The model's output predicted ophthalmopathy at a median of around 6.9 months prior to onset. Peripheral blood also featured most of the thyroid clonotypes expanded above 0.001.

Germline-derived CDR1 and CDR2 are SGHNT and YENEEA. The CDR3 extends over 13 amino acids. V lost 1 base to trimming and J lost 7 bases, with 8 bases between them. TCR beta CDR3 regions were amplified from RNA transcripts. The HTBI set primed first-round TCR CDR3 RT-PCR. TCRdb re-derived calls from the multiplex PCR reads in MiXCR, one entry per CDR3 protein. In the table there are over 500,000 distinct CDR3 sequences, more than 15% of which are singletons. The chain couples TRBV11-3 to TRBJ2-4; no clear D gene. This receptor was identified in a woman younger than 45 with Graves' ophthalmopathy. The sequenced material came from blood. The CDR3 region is CASSLGLGNIQYF. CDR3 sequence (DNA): TGTGCCAGCAGCTTAGGTCTTGGCAACATTCAGTACTTC.